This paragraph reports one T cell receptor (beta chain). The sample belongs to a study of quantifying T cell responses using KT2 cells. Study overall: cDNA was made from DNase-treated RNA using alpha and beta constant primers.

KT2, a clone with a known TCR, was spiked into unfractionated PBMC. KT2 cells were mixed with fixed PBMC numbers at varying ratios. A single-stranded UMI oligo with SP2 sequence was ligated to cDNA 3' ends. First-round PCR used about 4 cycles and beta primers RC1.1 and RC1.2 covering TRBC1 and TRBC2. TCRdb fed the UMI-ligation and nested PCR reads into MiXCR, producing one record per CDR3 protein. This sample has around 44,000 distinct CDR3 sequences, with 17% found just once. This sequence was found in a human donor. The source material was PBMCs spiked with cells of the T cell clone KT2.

The chain's CDR3 is CASSLRGRVTEAFF. CDR3 nucleotide sequence: TGTGCCAGCAGCTTAAGGGGCAGGGTCACTGAAGCTTTCTTT. The chain employs TRBV7-8 and TRBJ1-1, with D possibly matching TRBD1 (5 bases). This CDR3 is 14 amino acids long. V was cut by 2 bases and J by 4 bases, with 11 bases left in between. CDR1 is SGHVS, CDR2 FQNEAQ, per germline.